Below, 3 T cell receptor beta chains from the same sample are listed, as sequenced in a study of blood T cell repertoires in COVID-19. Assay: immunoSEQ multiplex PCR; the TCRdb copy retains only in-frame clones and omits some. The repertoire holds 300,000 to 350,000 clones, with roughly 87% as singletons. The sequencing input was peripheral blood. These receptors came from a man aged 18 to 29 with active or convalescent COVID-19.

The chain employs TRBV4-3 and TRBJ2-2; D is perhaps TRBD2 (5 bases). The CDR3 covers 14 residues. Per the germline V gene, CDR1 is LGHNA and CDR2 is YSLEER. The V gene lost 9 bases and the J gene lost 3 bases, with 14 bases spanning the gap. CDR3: CASSFGVYTGELFF. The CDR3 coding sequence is TGCGCCAGTTCGTTCGGGGTATACACCGGGGAGCTGTTTTTT.

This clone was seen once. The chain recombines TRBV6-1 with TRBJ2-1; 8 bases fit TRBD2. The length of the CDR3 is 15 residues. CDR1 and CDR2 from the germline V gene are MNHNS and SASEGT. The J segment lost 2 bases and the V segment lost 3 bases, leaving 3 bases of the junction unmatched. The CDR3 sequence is CASSEGSGTYNEQFF. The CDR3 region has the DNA TGTGCCAGCAGTGAGGGTAGCGGGACCTACAATGAGCAGTTCTTC.

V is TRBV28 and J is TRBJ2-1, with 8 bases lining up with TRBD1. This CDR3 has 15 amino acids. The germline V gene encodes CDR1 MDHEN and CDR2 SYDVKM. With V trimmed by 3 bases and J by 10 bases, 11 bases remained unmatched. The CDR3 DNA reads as TGTGCCAGCAGTTTGCGGACAGGGCCTCGTCGGGAGCAGTTCTTC. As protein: CASSLRTGPRREQFF.